The clone carrying this T cell receptor (beta chain) came up a few times. The data were obtained in a study of human T cells and chemical hapten exposure. With V trimmed by 5 bases and J by 3 bases, 1 base remained unmatched. The CDR3 loop spans 12 amino acids. Germline assignment: CDR1 WSHSY and CDR2 SAAADI. Time point reported: patch test 1, 2 weeks after DPC sensitization. Treatment here: therapeutic diphenylcyclopropenone sensitization with weekly scalp DPC. Individual cDNA molecules had unique molecular identifiers attached to them by the library. TCRdb called the RACE reads again in MiXCR, with one record for every CDR3 protein. Of 150,000 to 200,000 distinct CDR3 sequences detected, 14% appear once; the ten largest clones hold 1.7%.

The chain links TRBV10-2 to TRBJ2-7; 7 bases line up with TRBD1. The sample in question was whole blood, obtained in connection with sensitization to the hapten diphenylcyclopropenone (DPC). The origin of this receptor is a woman aged 25 to 39 with alopecia areata. Some clones in this sample may be carry-over from other donors' samples. The CDR3 loop reads CASSTGDYEQYF. The CDR3 region has the DNA TGCGCCAGCAGTACAGGGGACTACGAGCAGTACTTC.